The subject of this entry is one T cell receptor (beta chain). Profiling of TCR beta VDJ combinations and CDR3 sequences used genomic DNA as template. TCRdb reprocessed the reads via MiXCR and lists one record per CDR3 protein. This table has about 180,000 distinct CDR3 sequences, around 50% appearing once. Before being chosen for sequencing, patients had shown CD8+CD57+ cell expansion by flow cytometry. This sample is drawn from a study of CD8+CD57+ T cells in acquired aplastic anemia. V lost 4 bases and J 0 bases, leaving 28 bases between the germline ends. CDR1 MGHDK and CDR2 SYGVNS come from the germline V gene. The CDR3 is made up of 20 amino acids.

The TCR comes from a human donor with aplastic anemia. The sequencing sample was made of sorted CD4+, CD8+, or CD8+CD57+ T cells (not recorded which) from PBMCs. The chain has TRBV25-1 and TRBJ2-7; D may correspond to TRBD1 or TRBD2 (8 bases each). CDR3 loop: CASSAHPGQAERERSYEQYF. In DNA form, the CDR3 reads TGTGCCAGCAGTGCTCACCCGGGACAGGCCGAGCGGGAGCGCTCCTACGAGCAGTACTTC.